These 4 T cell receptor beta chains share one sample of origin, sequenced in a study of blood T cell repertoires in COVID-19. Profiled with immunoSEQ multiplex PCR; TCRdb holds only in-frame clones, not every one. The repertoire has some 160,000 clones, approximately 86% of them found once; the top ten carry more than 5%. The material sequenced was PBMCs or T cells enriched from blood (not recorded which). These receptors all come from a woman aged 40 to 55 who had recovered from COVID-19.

This chain's CDR3 is CASSVGQGGWVNTEAFF. The CDR3 DNA sequence: TGTGCCAGCTCAGTAGGACAGGGAGGCTGGGTGAACACTGAAGCTTTCTTT. The gene calls are TRBV18 and TRBJ1-1; 8 bases are shared with TRBD1. With 5 bases clipped from V and 0 bases from J, the junction kept 11 bases outside the gene matches. The V gene's germline CDR1 is KGHSH and CDR2 LQKENI. This CDR3 comprises 17 residues.

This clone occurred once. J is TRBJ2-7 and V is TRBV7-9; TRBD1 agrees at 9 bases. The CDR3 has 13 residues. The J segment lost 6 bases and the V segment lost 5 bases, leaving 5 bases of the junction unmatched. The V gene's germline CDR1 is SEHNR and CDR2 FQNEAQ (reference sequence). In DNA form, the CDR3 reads TGTGCCAGCAGCCAAACAGGGGGCTTCGAGCAGTACTTC. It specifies CASSQTGGFEQYF. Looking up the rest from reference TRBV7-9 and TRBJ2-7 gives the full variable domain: DTGVSQNPRHKITKRGQNVTFRCDPISEHNRLYWYRQTLGQGPEFLTYFQNEAQLEKSRLLSDRFSAERPKGSFSTLEIQRTEQGDSAMYLCASSQTGGFEQYFGPGTRLTVT.

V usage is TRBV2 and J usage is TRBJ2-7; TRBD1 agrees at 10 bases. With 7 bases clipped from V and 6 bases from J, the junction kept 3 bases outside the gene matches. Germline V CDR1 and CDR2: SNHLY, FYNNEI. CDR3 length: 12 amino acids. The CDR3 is CASTRDRGEQYF. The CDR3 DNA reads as TGTGCCAGCACCAGGGACAGGGGCGAGCAGTACTTC. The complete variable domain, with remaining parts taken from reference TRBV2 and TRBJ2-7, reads EPEVTQTPSHQVTQMGQEVILRCVPISNHLYFYWYRQILGQKVEFLVSFYNNEISEKSEIFDDQFSVERPDGSNFTLKIRSTKLEDSAMYFCASTRDRGEQYFGPGTRLTVT.

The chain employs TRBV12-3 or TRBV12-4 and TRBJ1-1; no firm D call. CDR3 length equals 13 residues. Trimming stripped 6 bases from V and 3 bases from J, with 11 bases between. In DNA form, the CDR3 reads TGTGCCAGCAGGGAGTGGTCGGACACTGAAGCTTTCTTT. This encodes CASREWSDTEAFF.